Shown below are 21 T cell receptor beta chains from a single sample sequenced in a study of regulatory T cells in long-lasting Graves disease. Investigators prepared the TCR beta libraries by applying iRepertoire HTBI primers and Arm-PCR of CDR3 regions. Each CDR3 protein is one row after TCRdb ran MiXCR on the multiplex PCR reads. The sample records 550,000 to 600,000 distinct CDR3 sequences, about 16% being singletons. Specified time point: newly diagnosed GD, antithyroid drugs for less than 3 months. Generation of the TCR library employed RNA extracted from PBMCs. This sample also belongs to another study, concerning T cells in Graves' hyperthyroidism and ophthalmopathy.

Material: peripheral blood mononuclear cells (PBMCs), obtained at new diagnosis, from a patient treated with antithyroid drugs. These TCRs come from a man between 18 and 35 years old with Graves disease.

The V and J genes are TRBV20-1 and TRBJ2-3; TRBD2 aligns across 7 bases. The germline V gene has CDR1 DFQATT and CDR2 SNEGSKA (reference sequence). The CDR3 length is 14 residues. Losses at the gene ends were 0 bases for V and 1 base for J; bases not matched to a gene: 1. CDR3 sequence reads: CSARDAGGTDTQYF. CDR3 sequence (DNA): TGCAGTGCTAGAGATGCGGGAGGCACAGATACGCAGTATTTT.

This clonotype was counted a few times. The chain couples TRBV4-1 to TRBJ2-2; D is ambiguous. Germline V CDR1 and CDR2: MGHRA, YSYEKL. The CDR3 extends over 14 amino acids. The ends were cut back, 7 bases at V and 1 base at J, with 10 bases in the middle. CDR3 region: CASTPGENTGELFF. CDR3 bases: TGCGCCAGCACCCCTGGAGAGAACACCGGGGAGCTGTTTTTT.

V and J are TRBV7-9 and TRBJ2-1; 9 nucleotides align to TRBD1. Looked up from germline, CDR1 is SEHNR and CDR2 is FQNEAQ (reference sequence). V trimming: 8 bases; J trimming: 6 bases; junction bases outside the gene matches: 5. This CDR3 is 13 amino acids long. CDR3 residues: CASAVGQGNEQFF. As DNA, the CDR3 is TGTGCCAGCGCTGTGGGACAGGGCAATGAGCAGTTCTTC.

This clonotype showed up many times. The chain carries TRBV2 and TRBJ1-4; TRBD1 matches at 9 bases. The CDR3 extends over 18 amino acids. Germline V gene data show CDR1 as SNHLY and CDR2 as FYNNEI. V gave up 5 bases and J gave up 2 bases; unmatched junction bases: 12. CDR3 amino acids: CASSFRGDREATNEKLFF. In nucleotides, the CDR3 is TGTGCCAGCAGTTTCAGGGGGGACAGGGAGGCTACTAATGAAAAACTGTTTTTT. The full variable domain, its missing parts supplied by reference TRBV2 and TRBJ1-4, is EPEVTQTPSHQVTQMGQEVILRCVPISNHLYFYWYRQILGQKVEFLVSFYNNEISEKSEIFDDQFSVERPDGSNFTLKIRSTKLEDSAMYFCASSFRGDREATNEKLFFGSGTQLSVL.

The gene calls are TRBV6-5 and TRBJ1-6, with no clear D. CDR1 and CDR2 from the germline V gene are MNHEY and SVGAGI. V was cut by 4 bases and J by 7 bases, with 14 bases left in between. This CDR3 comprises 15 residues. CDR3 protein: CASSSLTPGNSPLHF. DNA of the CDR3: TGTGCCAGCAGTTCCTTGACCCCCGGGAATTCACCCCTCCACTTT.

This clonotype was detected once. This sequence joins TRBV19 and TRBJ2-1; 9 bases map to TRBD1. Germline V CDR1 and CDR2: LNHDA, SQIVND (reference sequence). Trimming cost V 8 bases and J 7 bases; bases outside gene matches: 12. The CDR3 runs 15 residues. CDR3 sequence reads: CASAQGTGKQNEQFF. For the CDR3, the DNA is TGTGCCAGTGCCCAAGGGACAGGGAAGCAGAATGAGCAGTTCTTC.

The table lists this clonotype with many counts. This chain links TRBV6-1 with TRBJ2-7; maybe TRBD2 (6 bases). Per the germline V gene, CDR1 is MNHNS and CDR2 is SASEGT. V shed 0 bases and J shed 5 bases, with 20 bases lying between them. The length of the CDR3 is 17 residues. CDR3 amino acids: CASSEAWRGRPGDEQYF. The CDR3 nucleotides are TGTGCCAGCAGTGAAGCTTGGAGGGGCAGGCCTGGCGACGAGCAGTACTTC.

The chain links TRBV4-1 to TRBJ1-5, with D perhaps TRBD1 (5 bases). In germline, CDR1 is MGHRA, CDR2 YSYEKL. Trimming took off 0 bases at V and 1 base at J, with 13 bases between the two ends. This CDR3 comprises 17 residues. CDR3 region: CASSQDSQGRSNQPQHF. The CDR3, as DNA: TGCGCCAGCAGCCAAGATTCGCAGGGACGGAGCAATCAGCCCCAGCATTTT.

The CDR3 loop reads CSARDRDGRQETQYF. Written as DNA, the CDR3 is TGCAGTGCTAGAGATCGTGACGGGAGGCAAGAGACCCAGTACTTC. This sequence joins TRBV20-1 and TRBJ2-5; TRBD2 matches 7 bases. The CDR3 length is 15 residues. The germline gives CDR1 DFQATT, CDR2 SNEGSKA (reference sequence). J gave up 2 bases and V 0 bases, and 6 bases lay outside the gene matches.

The chain uses TRBV7-9 and TRBJ1-2; D unclear. The germline V gene encodes CDR1 SEHNR and CDR2 FQNEAQ (reference sequence). The CDR3 has 14 residues. Trimming removed 5 bases from V and 4 bases from J, with 14 bases in between. CDR3 in amino acids: CASSLNSGFYGYTF. DNA for the CDR3: TGTGCCAGCAGCCTAAATTCGGGTTTCTATGGCTACACCTTC.

As for this clonotype: With a much larger clone just one base away, this may be a read error. The chain links TRBV7-9 to TRBJ1-1, with TRBD1 as a possible D gene (6 bases). The CDR3 is 14 residues long. Germline CDR1 is SEHNR and CDR2 is FQNEAQ (reference sequence). CDR3: CAGSRDTDRSEAFF. CDR3 sequence (DNA): TGTGCCGGCAGCCGGGACACGGATAGATCGGAAGCTTTCTTT.

This chain links TRBV2 with TRBJ1-6; tentative D call: TRBD1 (5 bases). V gave up 3 bases and J gave up 8 bases, with 8 bases separating them. The CDR3 runs to 13 residues. From germline, CDR1 is SNHLY and CDR2 FYNNEI. The CDR3 protein is CASSEGPHSPLHF. As DNA, the CDR3 is TGTGCCAGCAGTGAGGGACCCCATTCACCCCTCCACTTT.

This clonotype was seen at least ten times. The V call is TRBV5-1, the J call TRBJ2-1; 8 nucleotides match TRBD2. Germline V lookup: CDR1 SGHRS, CDR2 YFSETQ. J was trimmed by 8 bases and V by 4 bases; bases with no gene match: 20. CDR3 length: 18 amino acids. CDR3 sequence reads: CASSLLTFLAGTAHEQFF. The DNA of the CDR3 is TGCGCCAGCAGCCTCCTTACCTTTCTAGCGGGCACGGCTCATGAGCAGTTCTTC.

This clonotype occurred many times. The genes are TRBV24-1 and TRBJ2-2; D is uncertain. The ends were cut back, 6 bases at V and 2 bases at J, with 9 bases in the middle. The CDR3 is made up of 14 amino acids. Germline lookup yields CDR1 KGHDR and CDR2 SFDVKD. This CDR3 is CATSSPENTGELFF. CDR3 DNA: TGTGCCACCAGTTCCCCAGAAAACACCGGGGAGCTGTTTTTT.

The V gene is TRBV4-2, the J gene TRBJ1-2; the match to TRBD1 covers 9 bases. The ends lost 3 bases at V and 4 bases at J; junction bases unmatched: 6. Germline V CDR1 and CDR2: LGHNA, YNFKEQ. This CDR3 region has 15 residues. CDR3 sequence (DNA): TGTGCCAGCAGCCAGGGACAGGGCGGGGGCTATGGCTACACCTTC. Amino acids: CASSQGQGGGYGYTF.

The chain is built from TRBV4-1 and TRBJ2-1; TRBD2 is a possible D gene (7 bases). Germline V lookup: CDR1 MGHRA, CDR2 YSYEKL. Trimming cost V 4 bases and J 5 bases, with 24 bases left between them. This CDR3 has 18 residues. The CDR3: CASSPEGGGSSVNNEQFF. The CDR3 DNA reads as TGCGCCAGCAGCCCCGAGGGCGGGGGCTCTAGCGTAAACAATGAGCAGTTCTTC.

This clonotype was counted a few times. J is TRBJ1-6 and V is TRBV4-2, with TRBD1 as a possible D gene (6 bases). The CDR3 has 14 residues. The V gene lost 0 bases and the J gene lost 9 bases, with 9 bases spanning the gap. Per the germline V gene, CDR1 is LGHNA and CDR2 is YNFKEQ. The CDR3 loop is CASSQEGAGSPLHF. The CDR3 nucleotides read TGTGCCAGCAGCCAAGAGGGGGCAGGTTCACCCCTCCACTTT.

This clonotype showed up just a few times. The chain joins TRBV15 to TRBJ2-7; TRBD2 matches 11 bases. The CDR3 is made up of 16 amino acids. V trimming: 0 bases; J trimming: 2 bases; junction bases outside the gene matches: 3. From germline, CDR1 is LNHNV and CDR2 YYDKDF (reference sequence). As DNA, the CDR3 is TGTGCCACCAGCAGAGACGCGACTAGCGGGACCTACGAGCAGTACTTC. This gives the protein CATSRDATSGTYEQYF.

With regard to this clonotype: Sequence at one end of the junction differs from germline and may be a read error. This chain joins TRBV30 and TRBJ2-3; D gene uncertain. The CDR3 has 14 amino acids. CDR1 GTSNPN and CDR2 SVGIG come from the germline V gene (reference sequence). DNA of the CDR3: TGTGCCCGGAGTGTACGGCGGTTACTCGCTACGCAGTATTTT. Translated: CARSVRRLLATQYF.

This chain links TRBV20-1 with TRBJ2-3, with 8 bases identical to TRBD2. Trimming cost V 5 bases and J 4 bases; bases outside gene matches: 8. The length of the CDR3 is 14 residues. Germline V gene sequence: CDR1 DFQATT, CDR2 SNEGSKA (reference sequence). In DNA, the CDR3 is TGCAGTGCTGACGGGACTAGAGTCGCAGATACGCAGTATTTT. It encodes CSADGTRVADTQYF.

This clonotype has only one observation. A read error may explain this, as a much larger clone is one base away. V usage is TRBV18 and J usage is TRBJ1-3; D not resolved. V lost 3 bases and J 4 bases, leaving 13 bases between the germline ends. Germline V gives CDR1 KGHSH, CDR2 LQKENI. The CDR3 is 15 amino acids. The DNA of the CDR3 is TGTGCCAGCTCACCCCGGGCGGCAGACGGAAACACCATATATTTT. Its translation is CASSPRAADGNTIYF.